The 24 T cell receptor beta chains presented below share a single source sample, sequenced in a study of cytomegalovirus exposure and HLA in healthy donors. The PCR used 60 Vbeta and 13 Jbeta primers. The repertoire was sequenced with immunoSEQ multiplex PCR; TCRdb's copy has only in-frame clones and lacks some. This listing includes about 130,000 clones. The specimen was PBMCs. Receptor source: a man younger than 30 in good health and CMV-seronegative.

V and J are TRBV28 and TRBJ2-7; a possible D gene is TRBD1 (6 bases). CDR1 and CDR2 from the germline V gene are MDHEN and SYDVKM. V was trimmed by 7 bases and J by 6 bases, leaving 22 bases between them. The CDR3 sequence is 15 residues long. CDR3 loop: CASKPSGQPSGEQYF. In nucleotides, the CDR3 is TGTGCCAGCAAACCGAGTGGACAGCCCTCAGGCGAGCAGTACTTC.

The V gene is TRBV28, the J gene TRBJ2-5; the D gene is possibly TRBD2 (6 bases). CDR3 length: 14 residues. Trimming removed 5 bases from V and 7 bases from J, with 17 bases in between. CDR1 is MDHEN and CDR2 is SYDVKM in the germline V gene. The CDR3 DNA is TGTGCCAGCAGTCTGGGCGGGGCTTCGGCGACCCAGTACTTC. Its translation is CASSLGGASATQYF.

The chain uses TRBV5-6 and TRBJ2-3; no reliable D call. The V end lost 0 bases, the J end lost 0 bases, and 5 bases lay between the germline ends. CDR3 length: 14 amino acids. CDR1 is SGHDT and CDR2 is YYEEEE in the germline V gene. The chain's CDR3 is CASSLGTSTDTQYF. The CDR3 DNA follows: TGTGCCAGCAGCTTGGGTACTAGCACAGATACGCAGTATTTT.

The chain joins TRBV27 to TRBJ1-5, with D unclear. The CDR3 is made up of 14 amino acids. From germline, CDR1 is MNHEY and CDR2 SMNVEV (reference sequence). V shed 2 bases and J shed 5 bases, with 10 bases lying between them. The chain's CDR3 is CASSLRGYYQPQHF. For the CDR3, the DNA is TGTGCCAGCAGTTTACGCGGGTATTATCAGCCCCAGCATTTT.

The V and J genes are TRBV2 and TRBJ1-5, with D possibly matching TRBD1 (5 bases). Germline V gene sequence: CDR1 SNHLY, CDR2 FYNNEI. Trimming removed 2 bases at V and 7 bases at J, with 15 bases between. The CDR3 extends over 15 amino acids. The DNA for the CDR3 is TGTGCCAGCAGTGAAAATAGAGGAGGGGCGCAGCCCCAGCATTTT. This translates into CASSENRGGAQPQHF.

Here the CDR3 reads CASSLGGEYNEQFF. The CDR3 DNA reads TGTGCCAGCAGCCTCGGCGGTGAGTACAATGAGCAGTTCTTC. J is TRBJ2-1 and V is TRBV5-6, with no clear D. Germline CDR1 and CDR2: SGHDT and YYEEEE. Trimming stripped 4 bases from V and 4 bases from J, with 12 bases between. The CDR3 runs to 14 residues.

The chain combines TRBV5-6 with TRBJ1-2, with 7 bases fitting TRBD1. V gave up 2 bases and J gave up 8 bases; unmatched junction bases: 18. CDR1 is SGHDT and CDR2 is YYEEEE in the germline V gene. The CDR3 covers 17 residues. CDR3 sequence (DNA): TGTGCCAGCAGCTTTGTCACAAGAGTACAGGGGCGGTGGGGCTACACCTTC. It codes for CASSFVTRVQGRWGYTF.

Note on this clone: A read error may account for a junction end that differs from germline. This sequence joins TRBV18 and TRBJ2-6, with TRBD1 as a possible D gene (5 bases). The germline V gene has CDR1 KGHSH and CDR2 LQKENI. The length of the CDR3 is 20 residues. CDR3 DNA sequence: TGTGCCAGCTCACCCCTATCCGGACACCATACTACCTCTGGGGCCAACGTCCTGGCTTTC. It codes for CASSPLSGHHTTSGANVLAF.

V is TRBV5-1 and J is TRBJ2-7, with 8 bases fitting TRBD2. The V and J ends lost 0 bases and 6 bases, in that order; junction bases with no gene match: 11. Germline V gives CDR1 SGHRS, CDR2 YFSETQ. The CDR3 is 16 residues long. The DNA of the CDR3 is TGCGCCAGCAGCTTGGGTACGGGAGGGGCCCGCAGCGAGCAGTACTTC. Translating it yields CASSLGTGGARSEQYF.

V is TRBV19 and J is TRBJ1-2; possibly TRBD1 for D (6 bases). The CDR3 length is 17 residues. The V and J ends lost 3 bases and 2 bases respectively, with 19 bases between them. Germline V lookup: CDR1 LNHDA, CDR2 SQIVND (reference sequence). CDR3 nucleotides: TGTGCCAGTAGTATGGACAGAACTGCACTCTCCAACTATGGCTACACCTTC. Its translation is CASSMDRTALSNYGYTF.

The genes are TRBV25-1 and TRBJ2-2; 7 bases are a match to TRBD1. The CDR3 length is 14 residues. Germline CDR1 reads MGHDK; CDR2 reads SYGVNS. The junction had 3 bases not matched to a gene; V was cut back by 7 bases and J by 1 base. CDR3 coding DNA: TGTGCCAGCAAACGGACAGGGAACACCGGGGAGCTGTTTTTT. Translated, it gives CASKRTGNTGELFF.

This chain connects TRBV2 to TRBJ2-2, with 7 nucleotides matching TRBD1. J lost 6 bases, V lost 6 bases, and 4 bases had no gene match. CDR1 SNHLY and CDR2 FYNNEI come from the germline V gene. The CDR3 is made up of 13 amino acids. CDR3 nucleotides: TGTGCCAGCAGGTTTCAGGGGGCCGGGGAGCTGTTTTTT. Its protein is CASRFQGAGELFF.

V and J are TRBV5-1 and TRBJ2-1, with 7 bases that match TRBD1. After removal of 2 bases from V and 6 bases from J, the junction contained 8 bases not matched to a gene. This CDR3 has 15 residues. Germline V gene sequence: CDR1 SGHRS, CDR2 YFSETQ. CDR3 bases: TGCGCCAGCAGCTTAAAGGGACAGAGCTCCAATGAGCAGTTCTTC. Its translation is CASSLKGQSSNEQFF.

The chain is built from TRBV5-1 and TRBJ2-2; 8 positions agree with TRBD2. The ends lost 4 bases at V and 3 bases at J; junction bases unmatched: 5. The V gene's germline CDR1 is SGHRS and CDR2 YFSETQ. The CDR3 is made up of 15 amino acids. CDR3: CASSRGGGDTGELFF. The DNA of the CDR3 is TGCGCCAGCAGCCGGGGGGGCGGCGACACCGGGGAGCTGTTTTTT.

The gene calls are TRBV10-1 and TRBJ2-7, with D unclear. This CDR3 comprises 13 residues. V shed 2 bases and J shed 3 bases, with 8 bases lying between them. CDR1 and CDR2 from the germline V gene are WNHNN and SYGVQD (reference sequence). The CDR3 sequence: CASSENQYYEQYF. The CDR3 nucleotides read TGCGCCAGCAGTGAGAACCAGTACTACGAGCAGTACTTC.

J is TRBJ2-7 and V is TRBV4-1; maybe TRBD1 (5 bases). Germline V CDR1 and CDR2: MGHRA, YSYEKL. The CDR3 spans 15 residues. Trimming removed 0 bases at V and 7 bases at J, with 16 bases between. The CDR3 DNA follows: TGCGCCAGCAGCCAAGATCAGGGCTCCACCGGGGAGCAGTACTTC. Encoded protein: CASSQDQGSTGEQYF.

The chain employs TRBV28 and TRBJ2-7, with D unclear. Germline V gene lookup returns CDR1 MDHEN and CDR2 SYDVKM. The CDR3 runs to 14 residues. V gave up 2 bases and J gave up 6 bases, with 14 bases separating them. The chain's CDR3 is CASSLLGLALEQYF. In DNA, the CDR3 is TGTGCCAGCAGTTTACTTGGCCTCGCCCTCGAGCAGTACTTC. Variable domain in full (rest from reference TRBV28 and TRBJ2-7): DVKVTQSSRYLVKRTGEKVFLECVQDMDHENMFWYRQDPGLGLRLIYFSYDVKMKEKGDIPEGYSVSREKKERFSLILESASTNQTSMYLCASSLLGLALEQYFGPGTRLTVT.

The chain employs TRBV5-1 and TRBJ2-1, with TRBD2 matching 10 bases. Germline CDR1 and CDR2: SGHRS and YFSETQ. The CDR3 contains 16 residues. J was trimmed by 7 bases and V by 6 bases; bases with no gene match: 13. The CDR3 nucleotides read TGCGCCAGCACCTATGGGGCTAGCGGGAGTATAAATGAGCAGTTCTTC. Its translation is CASTYGASGSINEQFF.

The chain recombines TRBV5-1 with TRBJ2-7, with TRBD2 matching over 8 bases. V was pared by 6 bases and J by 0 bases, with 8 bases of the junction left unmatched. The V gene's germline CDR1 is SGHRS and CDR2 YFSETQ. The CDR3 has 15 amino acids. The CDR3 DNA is TGCGCCAGCACCGGGGGGGCGGGTGTCTCCTACGAGCAGTACTTC. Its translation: CASTGGAGVSYEQYF.

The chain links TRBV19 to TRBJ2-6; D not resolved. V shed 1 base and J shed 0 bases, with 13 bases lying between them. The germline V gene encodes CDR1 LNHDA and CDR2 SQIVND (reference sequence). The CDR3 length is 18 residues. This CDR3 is CASSIGVPLGSGANVLTF. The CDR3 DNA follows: TGTGCCAGTAGTATAGGAGTCCCCCTAGGCTCTGGGGCCAACGTCCTGACTTTC. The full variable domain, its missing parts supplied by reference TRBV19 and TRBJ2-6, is DGGITQSPKYLFRKEGQNVTLSCEQNLNHDAMYWYRQDPGQGLRLIYYSQIVNDFQKGDIAEGYSVSREKKESFPLTVTSAQKNPTAFYLCASSIGVPLGSGANVLTFGAGSRLTVL.

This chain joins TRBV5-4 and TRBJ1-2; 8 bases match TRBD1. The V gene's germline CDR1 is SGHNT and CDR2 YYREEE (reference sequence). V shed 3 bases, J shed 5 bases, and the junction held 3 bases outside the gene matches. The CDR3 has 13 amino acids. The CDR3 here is CASSSDRVYGYTF. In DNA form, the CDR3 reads TGTGCCAGCAGCTCGGACAGGGTGTATGGCTACACCTTC.

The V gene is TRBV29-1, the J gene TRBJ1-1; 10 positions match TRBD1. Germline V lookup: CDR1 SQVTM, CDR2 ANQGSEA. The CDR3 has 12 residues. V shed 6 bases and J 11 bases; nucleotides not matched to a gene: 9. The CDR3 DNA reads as TGCAGCGTGGGACAGGGGTTGGTAGGGGCTTTCTTT. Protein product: CSVGQGLVGAFF.

The CDR3 DNA reads as TGTGCCAGCAGCGCGAGGGAGATAGTGAACACTGAAGCTTTCTTT. The encoded protein is CASSAREIVNTEAFF. The chain joins TRBV9 to TRBJ1-1; the D is unclear. The V end was cut by 3 bases, the J end by 0 bases, with 12 bases between. Germline V lookup: CDR1 SGDLS, CDR2 YYNGEE. The CDR3 is made up of 15 amino acids.

The CDR3 DNA is TGTGCCAGTAGTAAGACAGTCCTGAGCCAGCCCCAGCATTTT. Residues: CASSKTVLSQPQHF. This chain links TRBV19 with TRBJ1-5, with D tentatively TRBD1 (5 bases). The germline V and J ends were trimmed by 4 bases and 7 bases, with 14 bases remaining between them. Looked up from germline, CDR1 is LNHDA and CDR2 is SQIVND (reference sequence). The CDR3 loop spans 14 amino acids.